This TCR beta chain was documented in a study of blood T cell repertoires in COVID-19. CDR1 and CDR2 (germline): MNHEY, SVGAGI. The CDR3 has 15 amino acids. Deletions cut 0 bases from V and 1 base from J, with 7 bases between. Assay used: immunoSEQ multiplex PCR; TCRdb lists only in-frame clones, some missing. This table holds tens of thousands of clones, about nine tenths found once. The genes are TRBV6-5 and TRBJ1-3; D gene ambiguous. Specimen: peripheral blood. The clonotype was recovered from a man between 65 and 80 years old with active or convalescent COVID-19. CDR3 loop: CASSYSAGSGNTIYF. The CDR3 DNA follows: TGTGCCAGCAGTTACTCTGCGGGGTCTGGAAACACCATATATTTT.